This TCR beta chain is drawn from a study of technical replicates of blood from a few donors. This CDR3 is built from 15 residues. Germline V CDR1 and CDR2: SGDLS, YYNGEE. V gave up 4 bases and J gave up 5 bases; unmatched junction bases: 9. The assay was immunoSEQ multiplex PCR, and TCRdb's table has in-frame clones only and misses some. The sample lists some 75,000 clones, approximately 97% occurring once. The source material was T cells isolated from PBMCs. V gene TRBV9 combines with J gene TRBJ2-3, with 8 bases that match TRBD1. The sequence was obtained from a human donor in good health. CDR3 sequence: CASSQGAVMGDTQYF. The CDR3 nucleotides read TGTGCCAGCAGCCAGGGGGCAGTTATGGGAGATACGCAGTATTTT.